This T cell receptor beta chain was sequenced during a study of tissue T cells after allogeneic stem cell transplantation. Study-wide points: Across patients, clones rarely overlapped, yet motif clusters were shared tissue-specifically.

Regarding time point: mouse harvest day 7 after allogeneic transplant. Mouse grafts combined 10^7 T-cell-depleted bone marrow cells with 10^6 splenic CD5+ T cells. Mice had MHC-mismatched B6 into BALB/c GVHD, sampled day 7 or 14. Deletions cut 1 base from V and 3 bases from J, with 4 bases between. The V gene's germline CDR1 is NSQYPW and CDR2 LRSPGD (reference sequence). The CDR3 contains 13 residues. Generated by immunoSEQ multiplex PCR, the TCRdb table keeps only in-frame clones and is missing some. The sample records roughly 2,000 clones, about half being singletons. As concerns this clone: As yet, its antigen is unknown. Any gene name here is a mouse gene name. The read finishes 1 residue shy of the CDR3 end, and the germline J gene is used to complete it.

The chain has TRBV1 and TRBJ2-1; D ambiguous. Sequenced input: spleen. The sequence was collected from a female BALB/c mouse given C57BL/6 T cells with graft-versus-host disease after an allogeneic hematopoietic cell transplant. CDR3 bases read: TGCACCTGCAGTGCAGGGATCTATGCTGAGCAGTTC. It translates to CTCSAGIYAEQF. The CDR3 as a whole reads CTCSAGIYAEQFF.